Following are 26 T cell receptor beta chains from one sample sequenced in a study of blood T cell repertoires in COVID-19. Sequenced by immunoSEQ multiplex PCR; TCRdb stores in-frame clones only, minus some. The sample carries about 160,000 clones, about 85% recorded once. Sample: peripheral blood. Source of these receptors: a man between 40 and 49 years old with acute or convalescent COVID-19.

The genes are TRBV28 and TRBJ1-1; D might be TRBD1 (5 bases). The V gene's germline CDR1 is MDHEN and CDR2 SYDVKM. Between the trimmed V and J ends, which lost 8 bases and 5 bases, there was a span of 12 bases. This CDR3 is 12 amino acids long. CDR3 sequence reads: CASHGGGTEAFF. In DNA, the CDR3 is TGTGCCAGCCATGGGGGGGGAACTGAAGCTTTCTTT. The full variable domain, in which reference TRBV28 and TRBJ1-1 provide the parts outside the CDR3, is DVKVTQSSRYLVKRTGEKVFLECVQDMDHENMFWYRQDPGLGLRLIYFSYDVKMKEKGDIPEGYSVSREKKERFSLILESASTNQTSMYLCASHGGGTEAFFGQGTRLTVV.

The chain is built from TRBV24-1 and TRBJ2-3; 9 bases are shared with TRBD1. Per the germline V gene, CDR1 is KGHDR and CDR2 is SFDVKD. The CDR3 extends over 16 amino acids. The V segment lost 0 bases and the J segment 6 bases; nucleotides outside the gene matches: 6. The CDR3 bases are TGTGCCACCAGTGATTTGCCGGGACAGGGCGACGATACGCAGTATTTT. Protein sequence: CATSDLPGQGDDTQYF.

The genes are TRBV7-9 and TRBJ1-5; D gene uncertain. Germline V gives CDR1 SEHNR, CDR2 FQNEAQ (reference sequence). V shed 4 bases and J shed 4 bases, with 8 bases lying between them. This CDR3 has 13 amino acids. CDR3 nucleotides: TGTGCCAGCAGCTCAGGTTTAAATCAGCCCCAGCATTTT. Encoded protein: CASSSGLNQPQHF.

CDR3 DNA sequence: TGTGCCTGGAGTGTACAAAGAACTAGCGGGGTTTTGGATGAGCAGTTCTTC. Its translation is CAWSVQRTSGVLDEQFF. The V gene is TRBV30, the J gene TRBJ2-1; 10 nucleotides line up with TRBD2. There are 17 residues in the CDR3. Germline-derived CDR1 and CDR2 are GTSNPN and SVGIG (reference sequence). V lost 0 bases, J lost 8 bases, and 13 bases stayed unmatched.

The CDR3 nucleotides read TGCGCCAGCAGCTTAGGGAGCCCTGACACCGGGGAGCTGTTTTTT. This translates into CASSLGSPDTGELFF. This sequence joins TRBV5-1 and TRBJ2-2; the D gene is possibly TRBD2 (5 bases). The CDR3 runs 15 residues. Germline V gene sequence: CDR1 SGHRS, CDR2 YFSETQ. V lost 2 bases and J 3 bases, leaving 11 bases between the germline ends.

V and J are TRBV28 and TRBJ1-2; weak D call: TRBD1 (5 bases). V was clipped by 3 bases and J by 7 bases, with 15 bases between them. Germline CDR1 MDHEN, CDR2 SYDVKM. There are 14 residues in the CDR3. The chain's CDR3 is CASSLGQGAGGYTF. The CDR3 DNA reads TGTGCCAGCAGTTTGGGGCAGGGAGCGGGTGGCTACACCTTC.

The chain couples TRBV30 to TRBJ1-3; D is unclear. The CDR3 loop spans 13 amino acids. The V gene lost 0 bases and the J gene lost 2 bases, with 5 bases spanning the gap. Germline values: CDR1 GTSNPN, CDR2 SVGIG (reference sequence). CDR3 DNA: TGTGCCTGGAGTGTAGCGGCTGGAAACACCATATATTTT. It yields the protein CAWSVAAGNTIYF.

Here the CDR3 reads CASSEAAYNEQFF. In DNA, the CDR3 is TGTGCCAGCAGTGAGGCAGCCTACAATGAGCAGTTCTTC. The chain employs TRBV6-1 and TRBJ2-1, with D unclear. Germline CDR1 reads MNHNS; CDR2 reads SASEGT. The CDR3 runs to 13 residues. V was shortened by 3 bases and J by 2 bases, with 5 bases between the two germline ends.

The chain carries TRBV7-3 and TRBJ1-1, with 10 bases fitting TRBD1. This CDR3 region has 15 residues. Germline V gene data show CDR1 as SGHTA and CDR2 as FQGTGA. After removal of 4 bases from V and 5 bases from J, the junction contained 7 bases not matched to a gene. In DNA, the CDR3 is TGTGCCAGCAGCTCCTCCGGGACAGGGGATACTGAAGCTTTCTTT. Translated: CASSSSGTGDTEAFF.

CDR3 coding DNA: TGTGCCAGCAGTTACTGGGCAGGGCTATTGGCCACTGAAGCTTTCTTT. This encodes CASSYWAGLLATEAFF. The chain links TRBV6-2 or TRBV6-3 to TRBJ1-1; D might be TRBD1 (5 bases). With 1 base removed from V and 4 bases from J, the gap between germline ends came to 16 bases. The CDR3 totals 16 residues. Per the germline V gene, CDR1 is MNHEY and CDR2 is SVGEGT.

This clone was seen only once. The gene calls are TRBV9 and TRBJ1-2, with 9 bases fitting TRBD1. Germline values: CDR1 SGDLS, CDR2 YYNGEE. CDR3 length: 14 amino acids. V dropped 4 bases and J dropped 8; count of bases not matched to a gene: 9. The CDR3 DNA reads TGTGCCAGCAGCCCCCGTACAGGGGGCGAAGGCTACACCTTC. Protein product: CASSPRTGGEGYTF.

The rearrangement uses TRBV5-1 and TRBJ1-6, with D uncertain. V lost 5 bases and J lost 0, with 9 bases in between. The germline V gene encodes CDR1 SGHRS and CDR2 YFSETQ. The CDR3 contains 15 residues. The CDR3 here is CASRPQSSYNSPLHF. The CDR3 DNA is TGCGCCAGCAGGCCACAAAGCTCCTATAATTCACCCCTCCACTTT. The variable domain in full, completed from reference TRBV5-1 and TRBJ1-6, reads KAGVTQTPRYLIKTRGQQVTLSCSPISGHRSVSWYQQTPGQGLQFLFEYFSETQRNKGNFPGRFSGRQFSNSRSEMNVSTLELGDSALYLCASRPQSSYNSPLHFGNGTRLTVT.

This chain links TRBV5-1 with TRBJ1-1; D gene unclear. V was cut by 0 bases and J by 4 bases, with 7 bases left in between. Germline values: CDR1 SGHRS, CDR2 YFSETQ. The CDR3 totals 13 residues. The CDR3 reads CASSLEPGTEAFF. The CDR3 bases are TGCGCCAGCAGCTTGGAGCCGGGCACTGAAGCTTTCTTT.

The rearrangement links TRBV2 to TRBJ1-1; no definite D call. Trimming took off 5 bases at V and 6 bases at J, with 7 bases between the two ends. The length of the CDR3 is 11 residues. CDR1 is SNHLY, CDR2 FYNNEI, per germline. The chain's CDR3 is CASSTVSEAFF. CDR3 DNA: TGTGCCAGCAGTACAGTATCTGAAGCTTTCTTT.

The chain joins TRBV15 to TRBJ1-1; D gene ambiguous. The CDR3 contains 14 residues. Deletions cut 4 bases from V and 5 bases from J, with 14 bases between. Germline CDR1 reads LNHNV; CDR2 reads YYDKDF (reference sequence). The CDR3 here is CATSIDLSGTEAFF. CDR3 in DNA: TGTGCCACCAGCATTGACCTCTCAGGTACTGAAGCTTTCTTT.

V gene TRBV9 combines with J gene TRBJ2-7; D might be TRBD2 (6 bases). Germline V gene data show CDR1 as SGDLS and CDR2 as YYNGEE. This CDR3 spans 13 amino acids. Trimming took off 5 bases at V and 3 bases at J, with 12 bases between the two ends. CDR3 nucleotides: TGTGCCAGCAGTGGCGGGGCAGTCTACGAGCAGTACTTC. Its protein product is CASSGGAVYEQYF.

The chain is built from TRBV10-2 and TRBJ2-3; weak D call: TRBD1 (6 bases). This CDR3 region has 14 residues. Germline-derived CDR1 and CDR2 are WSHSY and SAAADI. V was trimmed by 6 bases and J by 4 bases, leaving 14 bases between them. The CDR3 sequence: CASRPQGFPDTQYF. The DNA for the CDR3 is TGCGCCAGCAGGCCACAGGGTTTCCCAGATACGCAGTATTTT.

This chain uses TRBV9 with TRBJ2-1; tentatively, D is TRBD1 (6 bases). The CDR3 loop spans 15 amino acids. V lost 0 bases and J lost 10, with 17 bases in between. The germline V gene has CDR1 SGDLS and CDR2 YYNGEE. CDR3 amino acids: CASSVGGPHGLEQFF. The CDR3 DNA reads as TGTGCCAGCAGCGTAGGGGGGCCTCACGGTTTGGAGCAGTTCTTC.

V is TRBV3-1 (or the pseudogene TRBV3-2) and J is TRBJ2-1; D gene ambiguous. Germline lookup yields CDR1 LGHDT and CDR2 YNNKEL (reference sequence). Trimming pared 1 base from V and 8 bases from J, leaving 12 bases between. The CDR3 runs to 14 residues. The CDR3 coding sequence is TGTGCCAGCAGCCAAGCTTCCAGAAACCATGAGCAGTTCTTC. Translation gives CASSQASRNHEQFF.

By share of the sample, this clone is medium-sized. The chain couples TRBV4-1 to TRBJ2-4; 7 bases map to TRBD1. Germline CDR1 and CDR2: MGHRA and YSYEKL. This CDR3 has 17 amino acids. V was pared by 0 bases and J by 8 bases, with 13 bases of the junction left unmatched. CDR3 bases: TGCGCCAGCAGCCAAGAGGGTGGTTACAGGGGAACTGACATTCAGTACTTC. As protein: CASSQEGGYRGTDIQYF.

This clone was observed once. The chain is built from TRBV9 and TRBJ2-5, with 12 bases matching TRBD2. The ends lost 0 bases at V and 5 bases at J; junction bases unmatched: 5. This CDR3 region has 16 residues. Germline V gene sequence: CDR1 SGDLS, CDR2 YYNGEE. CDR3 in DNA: TGTGCCAGCAGCGTAGGGGCTAGCGGGGGGGGCGAGACCCAGTACTTC. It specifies CASSVGASGGGETQYF.

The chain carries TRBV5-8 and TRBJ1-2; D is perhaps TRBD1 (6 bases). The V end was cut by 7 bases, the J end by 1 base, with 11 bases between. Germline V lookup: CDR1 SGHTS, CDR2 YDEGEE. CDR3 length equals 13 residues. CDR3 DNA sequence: TGTGCCAGCGGGACAACTAATAACTATGGCTACACCTTC. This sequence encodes CASGTTNNYGYTF.

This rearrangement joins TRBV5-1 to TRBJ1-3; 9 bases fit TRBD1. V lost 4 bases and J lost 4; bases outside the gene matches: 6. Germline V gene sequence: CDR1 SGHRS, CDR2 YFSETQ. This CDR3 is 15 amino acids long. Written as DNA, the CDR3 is TGCGCCAGCAGCCCCACAGGGGGCTTCGGAAACACCATATATTTT. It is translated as CASSPTGGFGNTIYF.

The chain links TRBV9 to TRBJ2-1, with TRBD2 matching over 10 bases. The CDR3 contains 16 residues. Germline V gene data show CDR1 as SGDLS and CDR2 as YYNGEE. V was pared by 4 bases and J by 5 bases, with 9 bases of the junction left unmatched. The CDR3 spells CASSSSRTSGNNEQFF. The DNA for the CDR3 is TGTGCCAGCAGCTCGTCTCGGACTAGCGGAAACAATGAGCAGTTCTTC.

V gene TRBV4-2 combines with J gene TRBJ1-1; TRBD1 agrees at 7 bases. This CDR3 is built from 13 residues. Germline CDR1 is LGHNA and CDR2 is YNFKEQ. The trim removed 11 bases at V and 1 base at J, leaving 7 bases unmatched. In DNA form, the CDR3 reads TGTGCCGCAGGGGGAATCCAGAACACTGAAGCTTTCTTT. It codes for CAAGGIQNTEAFF.

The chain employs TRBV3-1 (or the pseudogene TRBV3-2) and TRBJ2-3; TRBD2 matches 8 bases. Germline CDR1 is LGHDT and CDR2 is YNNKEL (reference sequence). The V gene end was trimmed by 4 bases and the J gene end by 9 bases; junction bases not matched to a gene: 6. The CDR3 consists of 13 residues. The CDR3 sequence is CASSLIGLATQYF. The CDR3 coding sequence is TGTGCCAGCAGCCTTATTGGACTAGCCACGCAGTATTTT.